This entry lists 8 T cell receptor beta chains sequenced from one sample in a study of T-cell reconstitution after alpha-beta-depleted transplantation in children. Unique molecular identifiers were used to barcode this TCRbeta library. Via MiXCR, TCRdb re-called the PCR reads, giving one row per CDR3 protein. The repertoire holds about 460,000 distinct CDR3 sequences, with more than 9.5% as singletons. The sample in question was PBMCs, mostly from graft donor cells, obtained 180 days after TCRalphabeta/CD19-depleted stem cell transplant. These receptor sequences come from a female patient under 10 years old who had a stem cell transplant for aplastic anemia, so the T cells may come from the graft donor.

The chain is built from TRBV7-2 and TRBJ2-5; unclear D gene. Germline V gene sequence: CDR1 SGHTA, CDR2 FQGNSA. Trimming shortened V by 3 bases and J by 4 bases, and 12 bases separated the two germline ends. CDR3 length: 14 amino acids. The CDR3 reads CASSFWFSGETQYF. CDR3 DNA: TGTGCCAGCAGCTTTTGGTTCTCGGGAGAGACCCAGTACTTC.

J is TRBJ1-5 and V is TRBV5-6; D unclear. The germline CDR1 and CDR2 sequences are SGHDT and YYEEEE. Trimming stripped 0 bases from V and 4 bases from J, with 8 bases between. This CDR3 is 14 amino acids long. DNA for the CDR3: TGTGCCAGCAGCTTGGTGGAGGATAATCAGCCCCAGCATTTT. Translation gives CASSLVEDNQPQHF.

This clonotype has at least ten counts. The rearrangement uses TRBV29-1 and TRBJ1-2; a possible D gene is TRBD1 (5 bases). Germline V gene lookup returns CDR1 SQVTM and CDR2 ANQGSEA. V was shortened by 8 bases and J by 3 bases, with 13 bases between the two germline ends. The CDR3 covers 12 residues. The CDR3 sequence: CSKFDSHYGYTF. DNA of the CDR3: TGCAGCAAATTCGACAGCCACTATGGCTACACCTTC.

This clonotype was seen more than once but under ten times. The CDR3 bases are TGTGCCAGCAGCCAAGATTTTAGCGGGAGGGCTGAGACCCAGTACTTC. This codes for CASSQDFSGRAETQYF. The chain has TRBV3-1 and TRBJ2-5, with 11 bases fitting TRBD2. V was pared by 0 bases and J by 5 bases, with 5 bases of the junction left unmatched. The CDR3 spans 16 residues. Germline V lookup: CDR1 LGHDT, CDR2 YNNKEL (reference sequence).

This clonotype was seen a handful of times. This rearrangement joins TRBV10-3 to TRBJ2-6; D tentatively fits TRBD1 or TRBD2 (5 bases each). The V end was cut by 7 bases, the J end by 1 base, with 20 bases between. The CDR3 is 18 amino acids. Germline V gives CDR1 ENHRY, CDR2 SYGVKD. Written as DNA, the CDR3 is TGTGCCATCAAGGGAACAGGCTTCACGGGATCTGGGGCCAACGTCCTGACTTTC. Its translation is CAIKGTGFTGSGANVLTF.

The V call is TRBV12-3 or TRBV12-4, the J call TRBJ2-6; tentative D call: TRBD1 (5 bases). This CDR3 has 15 residues. Trimming stripped 7 bases from V and 1 base from J, with 11 bases between. The DNA of the CDR3 is TGTGCCAGCACCTCGCCAGGGTCTGGGGCCAACGTCCTGACTTTC. Translating gives CASTSPGSGANVLTF.

This clonotype was observed a handful of times. CDR3 bases: TGTGCCAGCTTCCAGACAGGGGGAAGGGCGAACACTGAAGCTTTCTTT. This gives the protein CASFQTGGRANTEAFF. The chain joins TRBV27 to TRBJ1-1; 9 bases align to TRBD1. The germline V gene encodes CDR1 MNHEY and CDR2 SMNVEV (reference sequence). The CDR3 has 16 residues. Trimming at V came to 8 bases and at J to 1 base, leaving 11 bases not matched to a gene.

This rearrangement joins TRBV6-1 to TRBJ1-2, with D possibly being TRBD1 (5 bases). CDR1 and CDR2 (germline): MNHNS, SASEGT. V shed 5 bases and J shed 4 bases, with 17 bases lying between them. The CDR3 spans 15 residues. The CDR3 nucleotides read TGTGCCAGCAGTCCCAAGACAGCGCTATTCTATGGCTACACCTTC. It translates to CASSPKTALFYGYTF.